This T cell receptor (beta chain) is from a study of T-cell memory formation after mild COVID-19. Study results and limitations: Memory cells collected pre-infection included some clones that later responded, suggesting cross-reactive memory joined.

Germline V gene lookup returns CDR1 SEHNR and CDR2 FQNEAQ (reference sequence). The V and J ends lost 4 bases and 8 bases, in that order; junction bases with no gene match: 5. The CDR3 consists of 15 residues. This clonotype has a handful of counts. Its matching antigen is unknown. A single record per CDR3 protein comes from TCRdb applying MiXCR to the 5' RACE reads. The sample lists 50,000 or so distinct CDR3 sequences; 25% to 30% were seen once. The genes are TRBV7-9 and TRBJ2-1; 13 bases are shared with TRBD2. Sequenced material: PBMCs or a T cell subset sorted from them (not recorded which). The receptor comes from a man aged 18 to 30 who had mild COVID-19 (a few samples of this study predate the infection). Cell type and time point are not known. CDR3 bases: TGTGCCAGCAGCTCGGAAGGACTAGCGGGGGATGAGCAGTTCTTC. Translating gives CASSSEGLAGDEQFF.